A selection of T cell receptor beta chains follows, all from one sample in a study of blood T cell repertoires in COVID-19. The repertoire was sequenced with immunoSEQ multiplex PCR; TCRdb's copy has only in-frame clones and lacks some. The sample has fewer than 200,000 clones; 88% are singletons. Material: PBMCs or T cells enriched from blood (not recorded which). The receptors were sampled from a woman aged 18-29 years who had recovered from COVID-19. The CDR3 runs from the conserved cysteine through the conserved F or W. D genes are given only for firm matches. For some rows the clone size is stated as once, few or many, or as a class when expanded; others skip it.

clone_size j_call d_call v_call cdr3_nt cdr3_aa
. TRBJ1-1 TRBD1 TRBV28 TGTGCCAGCAGTTTATACAGTGTAGGACAGGGGGGGACTGAAGCTTTCTTT CASSLYSVGQGGTEAFF
. TRBJ2-1 TRBD2 TRBV12-5 TGTGCTAGTGGTTTACGACTAGCGGGAGGCCACAATGAGCAGTTCTTC CASGLRLAGGHNEQFF
. TRBJ1-2 . TRBV6-5 TGTGCCAGCAGCCCCTCAGGCGGGGGCCTCTATGGCTACACCTTC CASSPSGGGLYGYTF
. TRBJ1-2 TRBD1 TRBV10-3 TGTGCCATCAGTCAGGGGGCGGAAGGCTACACCTTC CAISQGAEGYTF
. TRBJ2-7 TRBD1 TRBV28 TGTGCCAGCCAGACAGGGGTCCTCTACGAGCAGTACTTC CASQTGVLYEQYF
. TRBJ1-6 . TRBV18 TGTGCCAGCTCACGACAGGTCGAAGCCAATTCACCCCTCCACTTT CASSRQVEANSPLHF
. TRBJ2-1 . TRBV6-5 TGTGCCAGCAGTTACCGTAGCTCCCCCCTGGCCAATGAGCAGTTCTTC CASSYRSSPLANEQFF
. TRBJ1-1 TRBD1 TRBV2 TGTGCCAGTGGACAGGGTATGAACACTGAAGCTTTCTTT CASGQGMNTEAFF
. TRBJ1-5 . TRBV30 TGTGCCTGGAGCCCTGACACGAATCAGCCCCAGCATTTT CAWSPDTNQPQHF
. TRBJ1-1 TRBD1 TRBV6-6 TGTGCCAGCAGTTACTCGGCAGGGGGGGCTTTCTTT CASSYSAGGAFF
. TRBJ1-1 TRBD1 TRBV27 TGTGCCAGCAGTTTATCTCGGCAGGGGGCTGAAGCTTTCTTT CASSLSRQGAEAFF
. TRBJ1-2 . TRBV28 TGTGCCAGCAGTTTAGGGACTCCCTATGGCTACACCTTC CASSLGTPYGYTF
. TRBJ1-1 . TRBV14 TGTGCCAGCAGCCAATTGGGCGGACTAAACACTGAAGCTTTCTTT CASSQLGGLNTEAFF
. TRBJ2-1 . TRBV7-9 TGTGCCAGCAGCTCAAGGGGGGGAGCATACAATGAGCAGTTCTTC CASSSRGGAYNEQFF
. TRBJ2-1 TRBD2 TRBV7-7 TGTGCTAGCAGCTTAGCTAGCGGGATAAACAATGAGCAGTTCTTC CASSLASGINNEQFF
. TRBJ1-1 . TRBV5-1 TGCGCCAGCAGCTTGGCAGTGAACACTGAAGCTTTCTTT CASSLAVNTEAFF
once TRBJ1-6 . TRBV3-1/TRBV3-2 TGTGCCAGCAGCCAAGATTCAGGGGAAGATAATTCACCCCTCCACTTT CASSQDSGEDNSPLHF
. TRBJ1-2 . TRBV12-3/TRBV12-4 TGTGCCAGCAGTACAGCAGGTGACTATGGCTACACCTTC CASSTAGDYGYTF
. TRBJ2-1 TRBD2 TRBV29-1 TGCACCACCCAAGGACTAGCGGGAGATGTATTCTTC CTTQGLAGDVFF
. TRBJ1-1 . TRBV3-1/TRBV3-2 TGTGCCAGCAGCCCCGACACCCTGAACACTGAAGCTTTCTTT CASSPDTLNTEAFF
. TRBJ2-7 . TRBV7-9 TGTGCCAGCAGCTCATCCAGGGGCGAGCAGTACTTC CASSSSRGEQYF
. TRBJ2-7 TRBD2 TRBV4-2 TGTGCCAGCAGCCAAGAAGGGGCACTAGCGTTCCCCTACGAGCAGTACTTC CASSQEGALAFPYEQYF
. TRBJ1-2 . TRBV6-5 TGTGCCAGCAGCTATGGAGACAGGACCTATGGCTACACCTTC CASSYGDRTYGYTF
. TRBJ1-4 . TRBV29-1 TGCAGCGTTGACTGGGGCCAGGGTGAAAAACTGTTTTTT CSVDWGQGEKLFF
once TRBJ2-7 . TRBV9 TGTGCCAGCAGCGTAGGTGTCGGTATAGACGAGCAGTACTTC CASSVGVGIDEQYF
. TRBJ1-1 . TRBV19 TGTGCCAGTAGTATGGCCGGGGACACTGAAGCTTTCTTT CASSMAGDTEAFF
. TRBJ1-1 . TRBV29-1 TGCAGCGTTCCCTCGGGCGGGTACACTGAAGCTTTCTTT CSVPSGGYTEAFF
. TRBJ2-7 TRBD2 TRBV27 TGTGCCAGCAGTGTGGGGGGGGGCGAGCAGTACTTC CASSVGGGEQYF
. TRBJ2-7 . TRBV6-5 TGTGCCAGCAGTTACGGGGACAATATCAGGGCGGACGAGCAGTACTTC CASSYGDNIRADEQYF
. TRBJ1-2 TRBD1 TRBV19 TGTGCCAGTAGTCGGGACAGGGCTAACTATGGCTACACCTTC CASSRDRANYGYTF
. TRBJ2-3 . TRBV12-5 TGTGCTAGTGGTCAGGGGACGGGTCCGCAGTATTTT CASGQGTGPQYF
. TRBJ2-7 . TRBV5-1 TGCGCCAGCAGCTTGGGGCAGGGGGGTTACGAGCAGTACTTC CASSLGQGGYEQYF
. TRBJ2-7 TRBD1 TRBV19 TGTGCCAGTAGTATTTTTGGTCGACAGGGGTACGAGCAGTACTTC CASSIFGRQGYEQYF
once TRBJ2-1 TRBD2 TRBV27 TGTGCCAGCGCTGTCAGGGGGGCTAGCGGGACCCACAATGAGCAGTTCTTC CASAVRGASGTHNEQFF
. TRBJ1-4 . TRBV28 TGTGCCAGCAGAAATAAAGCGGGGTCGTCGGGCTCAACTAATGAAAAACTGTTTTTT CASRNKAGSSGSTNEKLFF
. TRBJ1-1 TRBD1 TRBV5-5 TGTGCCAGCAGCTTCGATGGACAGGTTGAAGCTTTCTTT CASSFDGQVEAFF
. TRBJ1-6 . TRBV25-1 TGTGCCAGCACCGATCCCGGGGGGAAAAATTCACCCCTCCACTTT CASTDPGGKNSPLHF
. TRBJ2-1 TRBD2 TRBV28 TGTGCCAGCAGTTTATGGGGACTAGCGGGGGGCAATGAGCAGTTCTTC CASSLWGLAGGNEQFF
. TRBJ1-6 . TRBV2 TGTGCCAGCAGTCCTGCCCCAGGCTATAATTCACCCCTCCACTTT CASSPAPGYNSPLHF
few TRBJ1-2 TRBD1 TRBV6-5 TGTGCCAGCAGTTACGGCTCAGACAGGGGTTTTGATGGCTACACCTTC CASSYGSDRGFDGYTF
. TRBJ1-4 . TRBV19 TGTGCCAGTGGAGAGGCGTGGGAAAAACTGTTTTTT CASGEAWEKLFF
few TRBJ1-1 . TRBV5-1 TGCGCCAGCAAGGAGGGGCTTGAAGCTTTCTTT CASKEGLEAFF
. TRBJ1-2 TRBD1 TRBV9 TGTGCCAGCAGCGCCCGGGACAGGGGGCTGTCGAGCCTCTTC CASSARDRGLSSLF
. TRBJ2-7 TRBD2 TRBV4-2 TGTGCCAGCAGCCAAGCCCTTAGCGGGAGGACTCTATCCTACGAGCAGTACTTC CASSQALSGRTLSYEQYF
. TRBJ2-7 . TRBV4-1 TGCGCCAGCAGCCAAGATTATCCCCTATTTAGCGAGCAGTACTTC CASSQDYPLFSEQYF
. TRBJ1-5 TRBD1 TRBV18 TGTGCCAGCTCGCAGACAGGGGACTATCAGCCCCAGCATTTT CASSQTGDYQPQHF
. TRBJ2-2 TRBD2 TRBV5-4 TGTGCCAGCAGCTTAGGTCTAGCGGACACCGGGGAGCTGTTTTTT CASSLGLADTGELFF
once TRBJ1-1 TRBD1 TRBV29-1 TGCAGCGTTCACAGGGGGCCGGGGAACACTGAAGCTTTCTTT CSVHRGPGNTEAFF
few TRBJ1-1 . TRBV7-3 TGTGCCAGCAGCCACTCTCGGGCGGGCACTGAAGCTTTCTTT CASSHSRAGTEAFF
few TRBJ1-2 . TRBV6-5 TGTGCCAGCAGGCTAACAGGGACCTATGGCTACACCTTC CASRLTGTYGYTF
. TRBJ2-3 . TRBV10-3 TGTGCCATCACCCCGTATGAGTCGAGCACAGATACGCAGTATTTT CAITPYESSTDTQYF
. TRBJ2-5 TRBD1 TRBV19 TGTGCCAGTAGAGGGACAGGGGGTCAAGAGACCCAGTACTTC CASRGTGGQETQYF
. TRBJ2-3 . TRBV5-1 TGCGCCAGCAGCCCCGAGGGGACTAGCACAGATACGCAGTATTTT CASSPEGTSTDTQYF
. TRBJ2-1 . TRBV4-1 TGCGCCAGCAGCCAAGTTACCAGGGATGAGCAGTTCTTC CASSQVTRDEQFF
. TRBJ2-2 . TRBV21-1 TGTGCCAGCAGCCCAAAGCCCCCCAAGCCGTCCGGGGAGCTGTTTTTT CASSPKPPKPSGELFF
once TRBJ1-3 . TRBV6-5 TGTGCCAGCAGATTAGGGGTCCTCTCTGGAAACACCATATATTTT CASRLGVLSGNTIYF
. TRBJ1-1 TRBD1 TRBV28 TGTGCCAGCAGGATTACAGGGGATCGAAAGGCTTTCTTT CASRITGDRKAFF